This T cell receptor beta chain is drawn from a study of regulatory T cells in long-lasting Graves disease. This clonotype was seen ten or more times. This CDR3 is 14 amino acids long. Germline CDR1 and CDR2: SQVTM and ANQGSEA. J lost 8 bases, V lost 1 base, and 8 bases had no gene match. Time point of the sample: newly diagnosed GD, antithyroid drugs for less than 3 months. RNA from PBMCs was the source of the TCR library. The patients were drawn from one endocrinology department in Xi'an, China. CDR3-region Arm-PCR and iRepertoire HTBI primers produced the TCR beta libraries. TCRdb called the multiplex PCR reads again in MiXCR, with one record for every CDR3 protein. The table includes 390,000 or so distinct CDR3 sequences, about 11% detected once. These data also featured in a second study, about T cells in Graves' hyperthyroidism and ophthalmopathy. From that second work: Peripheral blood also featured most of the thyroid clonotypes expanded above 0.001.

Sequences were derived from peripheral blood mononuclear cells (PBMCs), sampled at new diagnosis, from a patient treated with antithyroid drugs. The sequence was collected from a woman younger than 30 with Graves disease. This chain joins TRBV29-1 and TRBJ1-2; 9 nucleotides agree with TRBD1. DNA of the CDR3: TGCAGCGTTGAAGGATTGGGACAGGGAGGAGGCTACACCTTC. It specifies CSVEGLGQGGGYTF.